A selection of T cell receptor beta chains follows, all from one sample in a study of shared clonotypes between healthy human individuals. Method: immunoSEQ multiplex PCR; TCRdb's copy keeps in-frame clones and lacks some. The sample has about 1.5 million clones, around 98% seen once; the top ten hold about 0.45%. Sequencing input: naive CD4+ T cells sorted from blood. The receptors derive from a man aged 25 to 45 in good health. Both conserved end residues are part of each CDR3. The D gene is left open where the match is weak.

J,V,D,DNA,CDR3
TRBJ2-2,TRBV4-1,TRBD2,TGCGCCAGCAGCCTTCCTCTCGGGAGGGAAGACACCGGGGAGCTGTTTTTT,CASSLPLGREDTGELFF
TRBJ2-2,TRBV9,.,TGTGCCAGCAGCGTAGTTGGTAGAGGGAACACCGGGGAGCTGTTTTTT,CASSVVGRGNTGELFF
TRBJ1-1,TRBV7-9,.,TGTGCCAGCAGCTTAGAAGTTGGCGTCATGAACACTGAAGCTTTCTTT,CASSLEVGVMNTEAFF
TRBJ2-5,TRBV5-1,TRBD1,TGCGCCAGCAGCGTGGGGACAGGGGGCATCGGAGAGACCCAGTACTTC,CASSVGTGGIGETQYF
TRBJ2-7,TRBV29-1,TRBD2,TGCAGCGTTGAAGGTCGGGGGGGCAGGGCGCCCGAGCAGTACTTC,CSVEGRGGRAPEQYF
TRBJ1-5,TRBV19,TRBD1,TGTGCCAGTAGTGTCCGGGACAGGGCACCCCAGCCCCAGCATTTT,CASSVRDRAPQPQHF
TRBJ2-1,TRBV7-8,.,TGTGCCAGCAGCTTAGCGGGACTTCGCAGTGAGCAGTTCTTC,CASSLAGLRSEQFF
TRBJ1-2,TRBV7-2,.,TGTGCCAGCAGCCCCGGATCGACTCCCGGCTACACCTTC,CASSPGSTPGYTF
TRBJ2-7,TRBV9,TRBD2,TGTGCCAGCAGCAGACTAGCGGGAGGCTACGAGCAGTACTTC,CASSRLAGGYEQYF
TRBJ2-1,TRBV28,TRBD1,TGTGCCAGTTCAGGGGGCCGGGAAGAGCAGTTCTTC,CASSGGREEQFF
TRBJ2-1,TRBV7-9,TRBD1,TGTGCCAGCAGCTTAGTGGGACAGGGGGCGTTTTTCTTCAATGAGCAGTTCTTC,CASSLVGQGAFFFNEQFF
TRBJ1-2,TRBV30,TRBD1,TGTGCCTGGATTTACAGGGGGCGATCCGGCTACACCTTC,CAWIYRGRSGYTF
TRBJ1-1,TRBV5-1,.,TGCGCCAGCAGCTTGTTCGGGGGTGAAGCTTTCTTT,CASSLFGGEAFF
TRBJ2-2,TRBV4-3,.,TGCGCCAGCAGCCAAAGGGGATCGACTGAGGGGGAGCTGTTTTTT,CASSQRGSTEGELFF
TRBJ2-3,TRBV5-1,TRBD1,TGCGCCAGCAGCTTGGGCGACAGGGGAGCCACAGATACGCAGTATTTT,CASSLGDRGATDTQYF
TRBJ2-7,TRBV5-4,.,TGTGCCAGCAGCCGACCAGGGACCTACGAGCAGTACTTC,CASSRPGTYEQYF
TRBJ2-7,TRBV28,TRBD2,TGTGCCAGCGAAGGGACTAGCGCTTGGGAGCAGTACTTC,CASEGTSAWEQYF
TRBJ1-5,TRBV2,.,TGTGCCAGCACGTTGGTATGGTCCGATCAGCCCCAGCATTTT,CASTLVWSDQPQHF
TRBJ1-5,TRBV6-5,.,TGTGCCAGCAGGAGGTCGGAGTGGGGACAGCCCCAGCATTTT,CASRRSEWGQPQHF
TRBJ1-4,TRBV14,.,TGTGCCAGCAGCCAAGATTTCGGGGCTAATGAAAAACTGTTTTTT,CASSQDFGANEKLFF
TRBJ2-7,TRBV2,TRBD1,TGTGCCAGCAGTGAAGCGCTGGGACAGGGGGAGCAGTACTTC,CASSEALGQGEQYF
TRBJ2-5,TRBV5-1,TRBD2,TGCGCCAGCAGCTTAGGCCCCGGGACCGGGGGGGAGACCCAGTACTTC,CASSLGPGTGGETQYF
TRBJ2-3,TRBV5-1,.,TGCGCCAGCAGCCCGGTGGGCGGGTTAACAGATACGCAGTATTTT,CASSPVGGLTDTQYF
TRBJ1-1,TRBV29-1,.,TGCAGCGTTCGTGGGAGGCTAAACACTGAAGCTTTCTTT,CSVRGRLNTEAFF
TRBJ2-5,TRBV29-1,TRBD1,TGCAGCGGGTGGACAGGGAGGTGGGAGACCCAGTACTTC,CSGWTGRWETQYF